This T cell receptor beta chain emerged from a study of cytomegalovirus exposure and HLA in healthy donors. Overall study results and limits: Later work found that TCR association rates differed between HLA loci; DRB1 had the most and HLA-C the fewest.

Donors sampled were nominally healthy, though unrecorded immune exposures were likely. The study ran its PCR with 60 Vbeta and 13 Jbeta primers. Assay used: immunoSEQ multiplex PCR; TCRdb lists only in-frame clones, some missing. The sample contains 150,000 to 200,000 clones, 70% to 90% of which appear only once. The table lists this clone with a few counts. Its antigen is unidentified. Germline assignment: CDR1 GTSNPN and CDR2 SVGIG (reference sequence). The germline V and J ends were trimmed by 7 bases and 6 bases, with 15 bases remaining between them. The CDR3 has 12 amino acids. Sequenced input: PBMCs. The chain has TRBV30 and TRBJ1-1; D is ambiguous. The source is a man aged 18 to 30 in good health and CMV-seropositive. The CDR3 DNA reads TGTGCCTACCGCCGGGGTTCGGCTGAAGCTTTCTTT. It yields the protein CAYRRGSAEAFF.